The TCR beta chain described here comes from a study of T cell responses to AZD1222 COVID-19 vaccine. Study information: Second doses that came at about 4 or about 12 weeks were put together.

About this clone itself: Antigen specificity is unknown.

The assay was immunoSEQ multiplex PCR, and TCRdb's table has in-frame clones only and misses some. Found here are about 190,000 clones, almost 95% of them singletons; the top ten hold about 9.3%. Findings and caveats of the study: Among AZD1222 vaccinees, only 5 to 7 were seropositive at baseline. Reportedly, nearly half of unique spike TCRs recognized epitopes outside B.1.351/B.1.1.7 mutations. Spike-specific TCR breadth and depth rose after two AZD1222 doses.

The germline V and J ends were trimmed by 0 bases and 4 bases, with 15 bases remaining between them. The CDR3 length is 16 residues. Germline V gives CDR1 SGHTA, CDR2 FQGNSA. The V gene is TRBV7-2, the J gene TRBJ1-2; possible D gene TRBD1, 5 bases. The material was peripheral blood, obtained on day 0 of AZD1222 vaccination. The clonotype was recovered from an adult in good health. The chain's CDR3 is CASSLATGTDRYGYTF. The CDR3, as DNA: TGTGCCAGCAGCTTAGCGACCGGGACGGATCGCTATGGCTACACCTTC.